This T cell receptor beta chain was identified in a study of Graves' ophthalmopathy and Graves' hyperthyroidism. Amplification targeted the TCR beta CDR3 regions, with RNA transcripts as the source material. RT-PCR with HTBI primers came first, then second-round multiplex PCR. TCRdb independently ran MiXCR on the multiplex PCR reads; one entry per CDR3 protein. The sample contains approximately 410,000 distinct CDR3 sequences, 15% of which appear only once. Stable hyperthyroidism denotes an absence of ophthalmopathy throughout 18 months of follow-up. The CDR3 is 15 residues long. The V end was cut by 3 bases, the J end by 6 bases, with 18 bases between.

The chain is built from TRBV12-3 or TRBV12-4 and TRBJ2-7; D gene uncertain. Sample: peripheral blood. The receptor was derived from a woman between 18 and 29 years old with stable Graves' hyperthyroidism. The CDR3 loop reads CASSFEPPPSFEQYF. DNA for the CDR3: TGTGCCAGCAGTTTTGAACCGCCTCCCTCGTTCGAGCAGTACTTC.